This TCR beta chain was captured in a study of blood T cell repertoires in COVID-19. As for the study in general: COVID-19 samples, acute and convalescent, were from the United States, Italy and Spain. The analysed material was cDNA or gDNA that came from T cells, B-cell-depleted T cells, or PBMCs.

The V gene lost 0 bases and the J gene lost 0 bases, with 3 bases spanning the gap. This CDR3 has 13 residues. CDR1 and CDR2 from the germline V gene are GTSNPN and SVGIG (reference sequence). Measured with immunoSEQ multiplex PCR; TCRdb has only the in-frame clones, and not every one. The sample yields approximately 170,000 clones, 80% to 90% seen once. Enrolment of Seattle patients took place during active infection, and they were followed longitudinally. The clonotype originates from a woman between 65 and 79 years old with COVID-19, enrolled during active disease. The sample was peripheral blood. The chain uses TRBV30 and TRBJ1-3; D ambiguous. Here the CDR3 reads CAWSVSSGNTIYF. The CDR3 region has the DNA TGTGCCTGGAGTGTCAGCTCTGGAAACACCATATATTTT.